This is a list of T cell receptor beta chains from one sample in a study of T cell repertoires in urothelial bladder cancer. Only in-frame clones appear in the TCRdb table, and some are missing; sequencing was by immunoSEQ multiplex PCR. There are about 9,000 clones in the sample; about 61% occur only once, and around 30% lies in the top ten. Sample: tumor-infiltrating cells from bladder cancer. These receptors originate from a human donor with urothelial carcinoma. Each CDR3 is given with its conserved first and last residue. D genes are given only for firm matches. The listing skips clone size in some rows; elsewhere it reads once, few, many or a size class.

j_call v_call clone_size d_call cdr3_aa cdr3_nt
TRBJ1-5 TRBV6-5 - - CASSSGQPQHF TGTGCCAGCAGTTCGGGACAGCCCCAGCATTTT
TRBJ1-1 TRBV6-6 few TRBD1 CASSFPRTGGTEAFF TGTGCCAGCAGTTTCCCCAGGACAGGGGGCACTGAAGCTTTCTTT
TRBJ1-1 TRBV30 once - CAWSAQRRAFF TGTGCCTGGAGTGCCCAACGGCGGGCTTTCTTT
TRBJ2-2 TRBV9 large - CASTPRPGSHQNTGELFF TGTGCCAGCACCCCTCGGCCCGGGTCCCACCAAAACACCGGGGAGCTGTTTTTT
TRBJ1-2 TRBV5-6 - - CASRQQSKAISNYGYTF TGTGCCAGCAGGCAACAGAGCAAAGCAATCTCTAACTATGGCTACACCTTC
TRBJ2-1 TRBV5-1 - TRBD1 CASSLADRGNEQFF TGCGCCAGCAGCTTGGCGGACAGGGGGAATGAGCAGTTCTTC
TRBJ2-7 TRBV5-5 few TRBD2 CASSFKGGLAGSRSSYEQYF TGTGCCAGCAGTTTTAAGGGCGGACTAGCGGGGTCTAGGAGCTCCTACGAGCAGTACTTC
TRBJ2-2 TRBV5-1 few TRBD2 CASSPLAGGNTGELFF TGCGCCAGCAGCCCACTAGCGGGGGGGAACACCGGGGAGCTGTTTTTT
TRBJ2-7 TRBV7-9 few - CASSLNWYEQYF TGTGCCAGCAGCTTAAATTGGTACGAGCAGTACTTC
TRBJ2-7 TRBV19 - TRBD2 CASSIVERGPYEQYF TGTGCCAGTAGTATAGTTGAGCGGGGGCCCTACGAGCAGTACTTC
TRBJ2-1 TRBV7-2 few - CASSFAEARLEQFF TGTGCCAGCAGCTTCGCTGAGGCAAGACTTGAGCAGTTCTTC